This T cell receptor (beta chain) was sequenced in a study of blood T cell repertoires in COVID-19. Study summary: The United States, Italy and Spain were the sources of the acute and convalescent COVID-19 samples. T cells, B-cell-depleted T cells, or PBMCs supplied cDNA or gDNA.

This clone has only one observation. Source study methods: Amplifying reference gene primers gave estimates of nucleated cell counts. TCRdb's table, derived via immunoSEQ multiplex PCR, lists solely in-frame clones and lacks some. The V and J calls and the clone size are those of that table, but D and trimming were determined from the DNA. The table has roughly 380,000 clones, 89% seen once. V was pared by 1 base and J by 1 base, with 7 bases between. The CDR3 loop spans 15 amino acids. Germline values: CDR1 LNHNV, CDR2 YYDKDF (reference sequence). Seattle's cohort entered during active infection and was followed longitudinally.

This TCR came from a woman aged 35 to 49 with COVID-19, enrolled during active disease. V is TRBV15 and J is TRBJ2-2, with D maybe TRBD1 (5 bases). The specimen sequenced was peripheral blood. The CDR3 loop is CATSRGQLNTGELFF. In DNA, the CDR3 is TGTGCCACCAGCAGAGGACAGTTGAACACCGGGGAGCTGTTTTTT.